The next 23 T cell receptor beta chains were all read from a single sample in a study of blood T cell repertoires in COVID-19. TCRdb's table, derived via immunoSEQ multiplex PCR, lists solely in-frame clones and lacks some. Found here are 40,000 or so clones, 81% of them singletons; the top ten hold 39%. Sequencing was carried out using peripheral blood. The receptors originated from a man aged 40-49 years with active or convalescent COVID-19.

The chain carries TRBV6-5 and TRBJ1-4, with 7 bases aligning to TRBD1. With V trimmed by 3 bases and J by 5 bases, 9 bases remained unmatched. Looked up from germline, CDR1 is MNHEY and CDR2 is SVGAGI. CDR3 length: 16 amino acids. CDR3 in amino acids: CASSYSGPGGNEKLFF. The DNA for the CDR3 is TGTGCCAGCAGTTATTCAGGGCCAGGGGGAAATGAAAAACTGTTTTTT.

The chain recombines TRBV5-1 with TRBJ2-1; D is ambiguous. CDR1 is SGHRS and CDR2 is YFSETQ in the germline V gene. This CDR3 contains 12 residues. V shed 0 bases and J shed 10 bases, with 8 bases lying between them. The CDR3 loop reads CASSLGSREQFF. The CDR3 DNA sequence: TGCGCCAGCAGCTTGGGATCCAGGGAGCAGTTCTTC.

The gene calls are TRBV30 and TRBJ1-1, with 8 nucleotides matching TRBD1. CDR1 and CDR2 from the germline V gene are GTSNPN and SVGIG (reference sequence). Unmatched junction bases numbered 11, after V lost 5 bases and J lost 3 bases. The CDR3 covers 15 residues. The CDR3 bases are TGTGCCTGGGCCCCTCAGGGGGCCGGATACACTGAAGCTTTCTTT. It translates to CAWAPQGAGYTEAFF. The full variable domain, completed using reference TRBV30 and TRBJ1-1, is SQTIHQWPATLVQPVGSPLSLECTVEGTSNPNLYWYRQAAGRGLQLLFYSVGIGQISSEVPQNLSASRPQDRQFILSSKKLLLSDSGFYLCAWAPQGAGYTEAFFGQGTRLTVV.

This chain joins TRBV11-3 and TRBJ2-5, with 7 nucleotides matching TRBD1. The germline gives CDR1 SGHNT, CDR2 YENEEA. This CDR3 is 16 amino acids long. With 5 bases clipped from V and 2 bases from J, the junction kept 11 bases outside the gene matches. As DNA, the CDR3 is TGTGCCAGCAGCCCCCCTCCCGGGACAGCTCAAGAGACCCAGTACTTC. Protein product: CASSPPPGTAQETQYF.

This chain joins TRBV19 and TRBJ1-5, with TRBD1 matching 10 bases. The V gene's germline CDR1 is LNHDA and CDR2 SQIVND (reference sequence). Germline trimming cut 8 bases from V and 3 bases from J; bases unmatched to any gene: 4. The CDR3 has 14 residues. CDR3 region: CASAGTGDNQPQHF. The CDR3 coding sequence is TGTGCCAGTGCCGGGACAGGGGACAATCAGCCCCAGCATTTT.

The chain recombines TRBV29-1 with TRBJ1-5, with a tentative D call TRBD1 (5 bases). CDR1 and CDR2 from the germline V gene are SQVTM and ANQGSEA. The CDR3 totals 14 residues. V was pared by 5 bases and J by 4 bases, with 15 bases between. This chain's CDR3 is CSVNQGSSNQPQHF. CDR3 in DNA: TGCAGCGTTAATCAGGGTTCCTCAAATCAGCCCCAGCATTTT.

This sequence joins TRBV2 and TRBJ1-3; 7 nucleotides align to TRBD1. V shed 3 bases and J 0 bases; nucleotides not matched to a gene: 2. The germline gives CDR1 SNHLY, CDR2 FYNNEI. The CDR3 totals 15 residues. CDR3 loop: CASSETGFSGNTIYF. In DNA form, the CDR3 reads TGTGCCAGCAGTGAGACAGGGTTCTCTGGAAACACCATATATTTT.

J is TRBJ2-3 and V is TRBV24-1; 12 positions match TRBD2. CDR1 is KGHDR, CDR2 SFDVKD, per germline. CDR3 length: 20 amino acids. The J segment lost 10 bases and the V segment lost 0 bases, leaving 19 bases of the junction unmatched. The CDR3 here is CATSDLPTSGGVQKTGPQYF. The CDR3 nucleotides are TGTGCCACCAGTGATTTGCCGACTAGCGGGGGAGTCCAGAAAACAGGGCCGCAGTATTTT.

The chain is built from TRBV14 and TRBJ1-1; maybe TRBD1 (5 bases). CDR1 is SGHDN and CDR2 is FVKESK in the germline V gene. This CDR3 is built from 14 residues. V lost 2 bases, J lost 2 bases, and 9 bases lay in between. The CDR3 protein is CASSQLQGNTEAFF. The CDR3 region has the DNA TGTGCCAGCAGCCAACTTCAGGGAAACACTGAAGCTTTCTTT.

This clone showed up just a few times. The V gene is TRBV20-1, the J gene TRBJ1-2; D not certain. In germline, CDR1 is DFQATT, CDR2 SNEGSKA (reference sequence). This CDR3 has 11 residues. Deletions cut 6 bases from V and 2 bases from J, with 7 bases between. CDR3 sequence: CSARENYGYTF. Written as DNA, the CDR3 is TGCAGTGCCCGGGAAAACTATGGCTACACCTTC.

The chain uses TRBV30 and TRBJ2-7, with TRBD1 matching over 9 bases. The CDR3 spans 13 residues. J lost 4 bases, V lost 5 bases, and 6 bases had no gene match. Germline loops: CDR1 GTSNPN, CDR2 SVGIG (reference sequence). This CDR3 reads CAWGTGKNYEQYF. CDR3 DNA sequence: TGTGCCTGGGGGACAGGGAAGAATTACGAGCAGTACTTC. The variable domain in full, completed from reference TRBV30 and TRBJ2-7, reads SQTIHQWPATLVQPVGSPLSLECTVEGTSNPNLYWYRQAAGRGLQLLFYSVGIGQISSEVPQNLSASRPQDRQFILSSKKLLLSDSGFYLCAWGTGKNYEQYFGPGTRLTVT.

J is TRBJ1-4 and V is TRBV19; 11 bases agree with TRBD1. This CDR3 contains 15 residues. The germline CDR1 and CDR2 sequences are LNHDA and SQIVND (reference sequence). V gave up 6 bases and J gave up 7 bases; unmatched junction bases: 7. DNA of the CDR3: TGTGCCAGTAGCCCAAGGGGACAGGGGGTTGAAAAACTGTTTTTT. It yields the protein CASSPRGQGVEKLFF.

The V call is TRBV30, the J call TRBJ2-6, with 9 nucleotides matching TRBD1. Germline-derived CDR1 and CDR2 are GTSNPN and SVGIG (reference sequence). Germline trimming cut 8 bases from V and 1 base from J; bases unmatched to any gene: 6. CDR3 length: 15 residues. This chain's CDR3 is CAGRDRASGANVLTF. The CDR3 DNA sequence: TGTGCCGGCCGGGACAGGGCTTCTGGGGCCAACGTCCTGACTTTC.

V and J are TRBV5-5 and TRBJ1-3; a weak D match, TRBD1 (5 bases). The CDR3 contains 14 residues. CDR1 and CDR2 (germline): SGHKS, YYEKEE (reference sequence). The V end was cut by 0 bases, the J end by 3 bases, with 7 bases between. The CDR3 spells CASSLEGNGNTIYF. The CDR3 DNA reads as TGTGCCAGCAGCTTGGAGGGGAATGGAAACACCATATATTTT.

The V call is TRBV30, the J call TRBJ2-6, with a possible D match to TRBD2 (6 bases). This CDR3 contains 17 residues. Trimming pared 3 bases from V and 0 bases from J, leaving 15 bases between. Germline CDR1 is GTSNPN and CDR2 is SVGIG (reference sequence). The CDR3 coding sequence is TGTGCCTGGAGGCGGGGCAGGTTAGCCTCTGGGGCCAACGTCCTGACTTTC. It encodes CAWRRGRLASGANVLTF.

The chain has TRBV3-1 (or the pseudogene TRBV3-2) and TRBJ1-1, with 9 bases identical to TRBD1. The V gene end was trimmed by 4 bases and the J gene end by 5 bases; junction bases not matched to a gene: 5. The germline CDR1 and CDR2 sequences are LGHDT and YNNKEL (reference sequence). This CDR3 is built from 14 residues. The CDR3 is CASSRQGVWTEAFF. In DNA form, the CDR3 reads TGTGCCAGCAGCCGACAGGGGGTCTGGACTGAAGCTTTCTTT.

V is TRBV2 and J is TRBJ1-1; a weak D match, TRBD1 (6 bases). From germline, CDR1 is SNHLY and CDR2 FYNNEI. V dropped 1 base and J dropped 3 bases, with 9 bases sitting between them. The CDR3 consists of 14 residues. The CDR3 DNA sequence: TGTGCCAGCAGTGAAGTACAGGGATACACTGAAGCTTTCTTT. Amino acid sequence: CASSEVQGYTEAFF. The whole variable domain, remainder taken from reference TRBV2 and TRBJ1-1, is EPEVTQTPSHQVTQMGQEVILRCVPISNHLYFYWYRQILGQKVEFLVSFYNNEISEKSEIFDDQFSVERPDGSNFTLKIRSTKLEDSAMYFCASSEVQGYTEAFFGQGTRLTVV.

The V and J genes are TRBV19 and TRBJ1-4; D is ambiguous. Trimming took 6 bases from V and 8 from J, leaving 13 bases between them. In germline, CDR1 is LNHDA, CDR2 SQIVND (reference sequence). The CDR3 runs 13 residues. The CDR3 loop reads CASRIQRGEKLFF. As DNA, the CDR3 is TGTGCCAGTAGGATACAGAGAGGAGAAAAACTGTTTTTT.

Only a few counts were recorded for this clone. The chain recombines TRBV19 with TRBJ1-1, with D hard to call. V was pared by 8 bases and J by 6 bases, with 28 bases between. CDR1 is LNHDA and CDR2 is SQIVND in the germline V gene (reference sequence). The CDR3 consists of 17 residues. CDR3 DNA: TGTGCCAGTCATCGTCCCGGAGTTGGGTTGGTAGGCGCTGAAGCTTTCTTT. This sequence encodes CASHRPGVGLVGAEAFF.

The chain is built from TRBV5-4 and TRBJ1-4; D is unresolved. Germline V lookup: CDR1 SGHNT, CDR2 YYREEE (reference sequence). Trimming pared 0 bases from V and 5 bases from J, leaving 8 bases between. The CDR3 is 14 amino acids. In nucleotides, the CDR3 is TGTGCCAGCAGCTTGGAACGAGGAAATGAAAAACTGTTTTTT. Protein sequence: CASSLERGNEKLFF.

This clone is a singleton in its sample. CDR3: CASSPRLAGVGDTQYF. The CDR3 nucleotides are TGTGCCAGCAGCCCGAGACTAGCGGGAGTGGGAGATACGCAGTATTTT. This sequence joins TRBV9 and TRBJ2-3; 12 bases align to TRBD2. Germline-derived CDR1 and CDR2 are SGDLS and YYNGEE. Trimming cost V 4 bases and J 5 bases; bases outside gene matches: 8. The CDR3 covers 16 residues.

CDR3 nucleotides: TGCGCCAGCAGCTTGTTGCAGGGGACAGGCAATGAGCAGTTCTTC. Its protein is CASSLLQGTGNEQFF. The V gene is TRBV5-1, the J gene TRBJ2-1; 8 bases fit TRBD1. The CDR3 length is 15 residues. The germline V gene encodes CDR1 SGHRS and CDR2 YFSETQ. V was pared by 1 base and J by 6 bases, with 6 bases of the junction left unmatched.

This chain connects TRBV6-6 to TRBJ2-3; 9 positions agree with TRBD2. The germline V gene has CDR1 MNHNY and CDR2 SVGAGI (reference sequence). The J segment lost 7 bases and the V segment lost 6 bases, leaving 11 bases of the junction unmatched. This CDR3 has 15 amino acids. The CDR3 is CASSFQRGASYTQYF. In DNA, the CDR3 is TGTGCCAGCAGCTTCCAGCGGGGGGCCTCATATACGCAGTATTTT.